The rows below give T cell receptor beta chains drawn from one sample of a study of T cells in Graves' hyperthyroidism and ophthalmopathy. MiXCR was run by TCRdb on the multiplex PCR reads, yielding one entry per CDR3 protein. Seen here are roughly 110,000 distinct CDR3 sequences, about a sixth observed once, and the top ten hold 42%. Sequenced input: blood. Receptor source: a woman aged 45-65 years with Graves' hyperthyroidism. Each CDR3 is given with its conserved first and last residue. Fields, in order: CDR3 protein, CDR3 DNA, clone size, D gene, V gene, J gene. D genes are given only for firm matches. Size is stated for part of the rows, as once, few or many counts, or as a class when the clone is expanded.

CDR3: CASSIRTVLSEQYF; DNA: TGCGCCAGCAGCATAAGGACGGTACTGAGCGAGCAGTACTTC; size: many; D: .; V: TRBV5-1; J: TRBJ2-7
CDR3: CASSPDREGEQFF; DNA: TGTGCCAGTAGTCCTGACAGGGAAGGTGAGCAGTTCTTC; size: .; D: TRBD1; V: TRBV19; J: TRBJ2-1
CDR3: CASSLIAGETDTQYF; DNA: TGTGCCAGCAGCTTGATAGCGGGAGAGACAGATACGCAGTATTTT; size: many; D: TRBD2; V: TRBV5-5; J: TRBJ2-3
CDR3: CSAPGTGTSGRVGEQFF; DNA: TGCAGTGCCCCCGGGACCGGGACTAGCGGGAGGGTTGGTGAGCAGTTCTTC; size: once; D: TRBD2; V: TRBV20-1; J: TRBJ2-1
CDR3: CSAMLGNTIYF; DNA: TGCAGTGCTATGCTTGGAAACACCATATATTTT; size: many; D: .; V: TRBV20-1; J: TRBJ1-3
CDR3: CASSYGGRAETQYF; DNA: TGTGCCAGCAGTTACGGAGGACGGGCAGAGACCCAGTACTTC; size: .; D: .; V: TRBV6-2/TRBV6-3; J: TRBJ2-5
CDR3: CASSLGVSGANVLTF; DNA: TGTGCCAGCAGTTTAGGGGTTTCTGGGGCCAACGTCCTGACTTTC; size: .; D: .; V: TRBV12-3/TRBV12-4; J: TRBJ2-6
CDR3: CASSSTITVVNTEAFF; DNA: TGCGCCAGCAGTTCAACCATTACAGTGGTGAACACTGAAGCTTTCTTT; size: .; D: .; V: TRBV11-2; J: TRBJ1-1
CDR3: CSARRVAGETQYF; DNA: TGCAGTGCTAGGAGGGTAGCGGGAGAGACCCAGTACTTC; size: .; D: TRBD2; V: TRBV20-1; J: TRBJ2-5
CDR3: CASSPSRTKHYEQYF; DNA: TGTGCCAGCAGCCCGTCCCGGACTAAACACTACGAGCAGTACTTC; size: many; D: .; V: TRBV7-9; J: TRBJ2-7
CDR3: CASSPLLGNEQFF; DNA: TGTGCCAGCAGCCCCCTGCTTGGCAATGAGCAGTTCTTC; size: many; D: .; V: TRBV6-1; J: TRBJ2-1
CDR3: CSARDSGMGGELFF; DNA: TGCAGTGCTAGAGATAGCGGGATGGGCGGGGAGCTGTTTTTT; size: many; D: TRBD2; V: TRBV20-1; J: TRBJ2-2
CDR3: CSGVAGRQASTDTQYF; DNA: TGCAGTGGGGTAGCGGGTCGTCAAGCTTCCACAGATACGCAGTATTTT; size: many; D: TRBD2; V: TRBV20-1; J: TRBJ2-3
CDR3: CASSAGRTNTEAFF; DNA: TGCGCCAGCAGTGCGGGACGGACGAACACTGAAGCTTTCTTT; size: few; D: .; V: TRBV10-1; J: TRBJ1-1
CDR3: CASSSFAGKPYEQYF; DNA: TGTGCCAGCAGTTCATTTGCAGGGAAACCCTACGAGCAGTACTTC; size: many; D: .; V: TRBV28; J: TRBJ2-7
CDR3: CASSTDGTKNIQYF; DNA: TGTGCCAGCTCCACGGACGGAACCAAAAACATTCAGTACTTC; size: many; D: .; V: TRBV25-1; J: TRBJ2-4
CDR3: CASSIGLAVNEQFF; DNA: TGTGCCAGTAGTATCGGTCTAGCGGTTAATGAGCAGTTCTTC; size: many; D: TRBD2; V: TRBV19; J: TRBJ2-1
CDR3: CSAGPAGDPPYEQYF; DNA: TGCAGTGCTGGCCCCGCCGGAGACCCACCCTACGAGCAGTACTTC; size: many; D: .; V: TRBV20-1; J: TRBJ2-7
CDR3: CATSPGRSSGANVLTF; DNA: TGTGCCACTTCCCCGGGACGGAGCTCTGGGGCCAACGTCCTGACTTTC; size: many; D: .; V: TRBV10-3; J: TRBJ2-6
CDR3: CASSYPQTSGSSYNEQFF; DNA: TGTGCCAGCAGTTACCCCCAGACTAGCGGGAGCTCCTACAATGAGCAGTTCTTC; size: many; D: TRBD2; V: TRBV6-2/TRBV6-3; J: TRBJ2-1
CDR3: CSAFSAGQAPNYGYTF; DNA: TGCAGTGCCTTTTCAGCGGGACAGGCCCCTAACTATGGCTACACCTTC; size: many; D: TRBD1; V: TRBV20-1; J: TRBJ1-2
CDR3: CASSVARQGFGELFF; DNA: TGTGCCAGCAGCGTAGCTAGACAGGGGTTCGGGGAGCTGTTTTTT; size: .; D: TRBD1; V: TRBV9; J: TRBJ2-2
CDR3: CASSPRLGEGYTF; DNA: TGCGCCAGCAGCCCGCGCCTCGGAGAAGGCTACACCTTC; size: .; D: .; V: TRBV4-3; J: TRBJ1-2
CDR3: CASSYQRALRGNQPQHF; DNA: TGTGCCAGCAGTTACCAAAGGGCCCTTAGGGGCAATCAGCCCCAGCATTTT; size: many; D: .; V: TRBV6-2/TRBV6-3; J: TRBJ1-5
CDR3: CSARLAGELNEQFF; DNA: TGCAGTGCTAGACTAGCGGGAGAGTTGAATGAGCAGTTCTTC; size: many; D: TRBD2; V: TRBV20-1; J: TRBJ2-1
CDR3: CASSLPGQGATDTQYF; DNA: TGTGCCAGCAGCCTTCCGGGACAGGGGGCAACAGATACGCAGTATTTT; size: many; D: TRBD1; V: TRBV5-6; J: TRBJ2-3
CDR3: CASSPSGTQPQHF; DNA: TGTGCCAGCTCACCGTCAGGGACTCAGCCCCAGCATTTT; size: many; D: .; V: TRBV18; J: TRBJ1-5
CDR3: CSARRSSRDTEAFF; DNA: TGCAGTGCTAGACGATCCTCGCGGGACACTGAAGCTTTCTTT; size: many; D: .; V: TRBV20-1; J: TRBJ1-1
CDR3: CSARGNTGELFF; DNA: TGCAGTGCTAGGGGGAACACCGGGGAGCTGTTTTTT; size: many; D: .; V: TRBV20-1; J: TRBJ2-2
CDR3: CASSLSGQGAYEQYF; DNA: TGTGCCAGCAGCTTGTCGGGACAGGGGGCCTACGAGCAGTACTTC; size: many; D: TRBD1; V: TRBV7-3; J: TRBJ2-7
CDR3: CSVARGKRAEAFF; DNA: TGCAGCGTTGCAAGGGGGAAAAGGGCTGAAGCTTTCTTT; size: many; D: .; V: TRBV29-1; J: TRBJ1-1
CDR3: CASSRTSDPDTQYF; DNA: TGTGCCAGCAGCCGGACTAGCGACCCAGATACGCAGTATTTT; size: few; D: TRBD2; V: TRBV3-1; J: TRBJ2-3
CDR3: CASSWEQGVGGYTF; DNA: TGTGCCAGCAGCTGGGAACAGGGAGTTGGTGGCTACACCTTC; size: many; D: .; V: TRBV7-9; J: TRBJ1-2
CDR3: CSARGWGRGYNEQFF; DNA: TGCAGTGCTAGAGGGTGGGGCAGGGGCTACAATGAGCAGTTCTTC; size: many; D: .; V: TRBV20-1; J: TRBJ2-1
CDR3: CASSLDGNPSTEAFF; DNA: TGCGCCAGCAGCTTGGACGGGAACCCTAGCACTGAAGCTTTCTTT; size: many; D: .; V: TRBV5-1; J: TRBJ1-1
CDR3: CASSKGAEAFF; DNA: TGTGCCAGCAGCAAGGGGGCTGAAGCTTTCTTT; size: many; D: .; V: TRBV12-3/TRBV12-4; J: TRBJ1-1
CDR3: CASSYRQPQTQYF; DNA: TGTGCCAGCTCATACCGGCAGCCTCAGACCCAGTACTTC; size: many; D: .; V: TRBV18; J: TRBJ2-5